This T cell receptor (beta chain) is drawn from a study of regulatory T cells in long-lasting Graves disease. Study observations and caveats: There were preferences for TRBV28, TRBJ1-2 and TRBJ2-5 in persistent disease.

As to this clonotype: Its antigen remains unknown.

Time point noted: newly diagnosed GD, antithyroid drugs for less than 3 months. PBMC RNA served as the TCR library source. CDR3 regions were amplified by Arm-PCR using iRepertoire HTBI primers to build TCR beta libraries. As originally analysed: Identification of gene segments yielded around 63 TRBV and 13 to 15 TRBJ across samples. A single record per CDR3 protein comes from TCRdb applying MiXCR to the multiplex PCR reads. The V and J calls and clone size come from TCRdb's table, not from the authors' own analysis. The sample records 420,000 or so distinct CDR3 sequences, around 17% being singletons. This CDR3 has 15 amino acids. V lost 2 bases, J lost 0 bases, and 3 bases stayed unmatched. Germline assignment: CDR1 LNHNV and CDR2 YYDKDF (reference sequence). This sample also appeared in a second study, on T cells in Graves' hyperthyroidism and ophthalmopathy.

The sequencing used peripheral blood mononuclear cells (PBMCs), collected at new diagnosis, from a patient treated with antithyroid drugs. The rearrangement joins TRBV15 to TRBJ1-1; 7 bases line up with TRBD1. The sequence derives from a young woman with Graves disease. The CDR3 reads CATSRPDRVNTEAFF. The CDR3, as DNA: TGTGCCACCAGCAGACCAGACAGGGTGAACACTGAAGCTTTCTTT.